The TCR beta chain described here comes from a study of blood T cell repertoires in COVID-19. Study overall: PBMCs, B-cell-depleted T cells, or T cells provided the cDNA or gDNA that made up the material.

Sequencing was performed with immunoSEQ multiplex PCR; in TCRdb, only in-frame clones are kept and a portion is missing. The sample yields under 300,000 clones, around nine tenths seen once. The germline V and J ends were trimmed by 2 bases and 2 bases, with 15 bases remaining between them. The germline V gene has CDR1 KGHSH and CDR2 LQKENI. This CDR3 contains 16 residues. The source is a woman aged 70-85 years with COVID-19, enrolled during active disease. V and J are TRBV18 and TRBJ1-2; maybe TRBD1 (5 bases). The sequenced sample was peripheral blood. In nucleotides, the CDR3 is TGTGCCAGCTCACCATCAATCGCAGGGCCCAACTATGGCTACACCTTC. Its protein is CASSPSIAGPNYGYTF.